This is a list of T cell receptor beta chains from one sample in a study of T cell responses to AZD1222 COVID-19 vaccine. Clones were sequenced by immunoSEQ multiplex PCR, and TCRdb holds only the in-frame ones, with some missing. Among approximately 89,000 clones listed, 86% were seen once. Specimen: peripheral blood, collected 28 days after the second AZD1222 dose. The receptors shown here come from an adult who received the AZD1222 COVID-19 vaccine. Each CDR3 is given with its conserved first and last residue.

TRBJ1-3,TRBV18,CASSFGSGNTIYF
TRBJ2-7,TRBV7-9,CASSFTGTGGAPREQYF
TRBJ2-7,TRBV6-5,CASSYGPEQYF
TRBJ2-3,TRBV7-3,CASSLGGRLTDTQYF
TRBJ2-7,TRBV27,CASSGTGVSYEQYF
TRBJ1-3,TRBV11-2,CASSTRGGGTVLSGNTIYF
TRBJ2-7,TRBV28,CASTQQGAAPKLFF
TRBJ2-7,TRBV15,CATSRDQGPYEQYF
TRBJ2-3,TRBV5-1,CASSLVQGRSSTDTQYF
TRBJ2-5,TRBV10-1,CASSALSSETQYF
TRBJ2-5,TRBV5-1,CASSWTPDLLQETQYF
TRBJ2-5,TRBV6-5,CASASSLTQETQYF
TRBJ2-7,TRBV9,CASTSYEQYF
TRBJ2-1,TRBV11-2,CASSLPGQGSIF
TRBJ1-2,TRBV27,CASSPQGGYGYTF
TRBJ2-1,TRBV6-6,CASSPQGGTGEQFF
TRBJ1-2,TRBV28,CASSPRSAYSNYGYTF
TRBJ2-4,TRBV19,CASRHRRHAKNIQYF
TRBJ2-2,TRBV5-1,CASSLQGAVGPGELFF
TRBJ1-2,TRBV19,CASSTTSTGYGYTF
TRBJ2-3,TRBV10-1,CASSPGTSGGAWDTQYF
TRBJ2-5,TRBV2,CASTRGGPGGGQTQYF
TRBJ2-3,TRBV7-9,CASSQSGNTDTQYF
TRBJ2-2,TRBV7-2,CASSPGGLAGVELFF
TRBJ2-7,TRBV14,CASSQTNRARSYEQYF
TRBJ1-3,TRBV7-9,CASSLAGGASGNTIYF
TRBJ2-2,TRBV28,CASSFGDRETGELFF
TRBJ2-3,TRBV18,CASSTWTSATTDTQYF
TRBJ1-5,TRBV5-1,CASSLIGDSNQPQHF
TRBJ2-2,TRBV5-1,CASSLVTGPGARELFF
TRBJ2-7,TRBV5-4,CASSPRGGMGSYEQYF
TRBJ2-6,TRBV6-5,CASSYSGPSTVLTF
TRBJ2-7,TRBV10-2,CASRGLDGEQYF
TRBJ2-1,TRBV27,CASSLSGGRGNEQFF
TRBJ1-2,TRBV5-5,CASSLGSTANYGYTF
TRBJ1-2,TRBV5-1,CASSLDTGKVYGYTF
TRBJ1-2,TRBV4-1,CASSVQGNYGYTF
TRBJ1-3,TRBV27,CASSRGRAFGNTIYF
TRBJ1-2,TRBV6-5,CASSLTGANGYTF
TRBJ1-5,TRBV6-5,CASSRHASNQPQHF
TRBJ1-6,TRBV25-1,CASSDRIGSPLHF
TRBJ1-1,TRBV6-5,CATKRTAFRTEAFF
TRBJ1-5,TRBV9,CASSVDPQQRQPQHF
TRBJ2-7,TRBV6-5,CASSYFGDVDEQYF
TRBJ1-2,TRBV2,CASSGGRQGVGYTF
TRBJ2-7,TRBV2,CASSEARQGEQYF
TRBJ1-2,TRBV4-1,CASSQDPPSAAIRDGYTF
TRBJ2-5,TRBV28,CASSSDLAGVRETQYF
TRBJ2-5,TRBV2,CASSGNRQETQYF
TRBJ2-7,TRBV5-1,CASSLAAGVNEQYF
TRBJ2-3,TRBV5-1,CASRIVSGGGDTQYF
TRBJ2-3,TRBV28,CASSLAGRGDTQYF
TRBJ2-3,TRBV6-2/TRBV6-3,CASSYETGGSDADTQYF
TRBJ2-7,TRBV5-8,CASSPAGIQREQYF
TRBJ1-5,TRBV7-2,CASSLDSQVGQPQHF
TRBJ2-7,TRBV14,CASSQDRLGQLYEQYF
TRBJ2-7,TRBV18,CASSPQGAPAYEQYF
TRBJ2-2,TRBV5-1,CASSPDQTGELFF
TRBJ2-3,TRBV3-1/TRBV3-2,CASSQVPTDTQYF
TRBJ1-6,TRBV5-1,CASSMDRGNSPLHF